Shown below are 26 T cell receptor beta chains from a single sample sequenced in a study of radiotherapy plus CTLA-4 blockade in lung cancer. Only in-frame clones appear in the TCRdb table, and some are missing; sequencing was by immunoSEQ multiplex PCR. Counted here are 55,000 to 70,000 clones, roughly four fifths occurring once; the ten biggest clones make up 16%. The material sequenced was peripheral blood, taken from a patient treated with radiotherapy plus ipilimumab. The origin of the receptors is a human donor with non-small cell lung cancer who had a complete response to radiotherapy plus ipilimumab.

CDR3 loop: CASSIGLAGLQETQYF. The CDR3, as DNA: TGCGCCAGCAGCATAGGACTAGCGGGACTTCAAGAGACCCAGTACTTC. The rearrangement links TRBV5-1 to TRBJ2-5, with TRBD2 identical over 12 bases. There are 16 residues in the CDR3. The germline V gene has CDR1 SGHRS and CDR2 YFSETQ. V was clipped by 4 bases and J by 2 bases; unmatched bases: 6.

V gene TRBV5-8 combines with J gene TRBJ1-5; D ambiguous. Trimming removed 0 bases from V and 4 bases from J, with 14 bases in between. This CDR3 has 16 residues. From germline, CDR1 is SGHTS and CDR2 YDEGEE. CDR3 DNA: TGTGCCAGCAGCTTGGGTGTTATCGGAGGTAATCAGCCCCAGCATTTT. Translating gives CASSLGVIGGNQPQHF.

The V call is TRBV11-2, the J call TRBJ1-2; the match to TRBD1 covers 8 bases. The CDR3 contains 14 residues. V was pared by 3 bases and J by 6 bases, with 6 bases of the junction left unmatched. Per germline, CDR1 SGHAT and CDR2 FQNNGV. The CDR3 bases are TGTGCCAGCAGCTTCCGGACAGGGTCGAATGGCTACACCTTC. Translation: CASSFRTGSNGYTF.

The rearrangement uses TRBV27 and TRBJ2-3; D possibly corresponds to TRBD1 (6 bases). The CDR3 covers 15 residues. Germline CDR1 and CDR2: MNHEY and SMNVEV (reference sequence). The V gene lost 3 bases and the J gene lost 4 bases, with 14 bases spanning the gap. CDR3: CASSLGANSPDTQYF. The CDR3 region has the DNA TGTGCCAGCAGTTTGGGGGCGAATTCCCCAGATACGCAGTATTTT.

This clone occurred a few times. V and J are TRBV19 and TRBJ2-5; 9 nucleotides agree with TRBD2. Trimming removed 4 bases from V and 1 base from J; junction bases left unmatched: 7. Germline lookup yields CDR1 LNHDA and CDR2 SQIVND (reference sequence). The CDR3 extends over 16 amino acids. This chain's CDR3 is CASSTGLAGRQETQYF. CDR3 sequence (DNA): TGTGCCAGTAGTACGGGACTAGCAGGGCGCCAAGAGACCCAGTACTTC. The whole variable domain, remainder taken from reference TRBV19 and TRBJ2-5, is DGGITQSPKYLFRKEGQNVTLSCEQNLNHDAMYWYRQDPGQGLRLIYYSQIVNDFQKGDIAEGYSVSREKKESFPLTVTSAQKNPTAFYLCASSTGLAGRQETQYFGPGTRLLVL.

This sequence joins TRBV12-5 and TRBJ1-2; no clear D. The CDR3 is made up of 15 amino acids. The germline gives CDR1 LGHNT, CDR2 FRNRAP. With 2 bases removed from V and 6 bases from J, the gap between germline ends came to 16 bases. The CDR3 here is CASGLSPAGEHGYTF. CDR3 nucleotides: TGTGCTAGTGGTTTGTCCCCCGCGGGAGAACATGGCTACACCTTC.

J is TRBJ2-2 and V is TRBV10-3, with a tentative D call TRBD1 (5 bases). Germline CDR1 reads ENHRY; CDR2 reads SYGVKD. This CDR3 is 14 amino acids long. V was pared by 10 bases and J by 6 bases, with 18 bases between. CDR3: CATKWGPAPGELFF. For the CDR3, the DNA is TGTGCCACCAAGTGGGGCCCCGCGCCCGGGGAGCTGTTTTTT.

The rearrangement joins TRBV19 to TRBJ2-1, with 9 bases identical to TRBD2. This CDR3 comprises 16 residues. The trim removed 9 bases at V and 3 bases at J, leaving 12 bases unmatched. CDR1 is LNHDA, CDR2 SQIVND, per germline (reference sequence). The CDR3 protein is CASQLTSGAGYNEQFF. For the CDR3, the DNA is TGTGCCAGCCAACTGACTAGCGGTGCGGGCTACAATGAGCAGTTCTTC.

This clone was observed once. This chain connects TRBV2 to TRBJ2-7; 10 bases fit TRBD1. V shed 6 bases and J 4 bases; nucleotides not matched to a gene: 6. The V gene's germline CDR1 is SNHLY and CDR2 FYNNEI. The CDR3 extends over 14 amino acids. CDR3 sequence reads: CASRARDRGYEQYF. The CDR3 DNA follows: TGTGCCAGCAGAGCTCGGGACAGGGGTTACGAGCAGTACTTC.

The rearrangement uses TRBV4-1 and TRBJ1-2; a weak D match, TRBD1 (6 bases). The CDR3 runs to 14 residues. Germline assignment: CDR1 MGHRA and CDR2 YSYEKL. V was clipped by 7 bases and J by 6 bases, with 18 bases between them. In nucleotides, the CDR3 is TGCGCCAGCAAAACAGGGAGGGGAAGTGATGGCTACACCTTC. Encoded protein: CASKTGRGSDGYTF.

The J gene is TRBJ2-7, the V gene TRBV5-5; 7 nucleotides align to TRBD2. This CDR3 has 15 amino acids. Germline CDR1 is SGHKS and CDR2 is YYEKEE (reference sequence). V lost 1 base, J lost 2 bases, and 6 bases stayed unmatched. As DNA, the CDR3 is TGTGCCAGCAGCTTGAGGTCTAGCGGAGCCTACGAGCAGTACGTC. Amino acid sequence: CASSLRSSGAYEQYV.

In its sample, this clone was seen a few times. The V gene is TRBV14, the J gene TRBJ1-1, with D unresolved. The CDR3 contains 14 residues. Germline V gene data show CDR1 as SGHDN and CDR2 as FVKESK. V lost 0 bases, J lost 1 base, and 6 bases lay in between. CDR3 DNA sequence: TGTGCCAGCAGCCAAGAGTACAGGAACACTGAAGCTTTCTTT. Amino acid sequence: CASSQEYRNTEAFF.

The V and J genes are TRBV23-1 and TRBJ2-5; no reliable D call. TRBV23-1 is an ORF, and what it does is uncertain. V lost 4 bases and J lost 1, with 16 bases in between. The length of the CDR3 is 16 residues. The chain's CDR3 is CASSPYGAAVQETQYF. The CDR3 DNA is TGCGCCAGCAGTCCCTACGGCGCCGCGGTCCAAGAGACCCAGTACTTC.

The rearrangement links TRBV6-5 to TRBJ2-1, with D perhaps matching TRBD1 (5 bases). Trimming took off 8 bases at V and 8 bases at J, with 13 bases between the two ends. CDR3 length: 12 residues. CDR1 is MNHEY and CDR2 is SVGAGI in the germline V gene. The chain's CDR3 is CASRLGPYEQFF. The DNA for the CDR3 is TGTGCCAGCCGCCTGGGGCCCTATGAGCAGTTCTTC.

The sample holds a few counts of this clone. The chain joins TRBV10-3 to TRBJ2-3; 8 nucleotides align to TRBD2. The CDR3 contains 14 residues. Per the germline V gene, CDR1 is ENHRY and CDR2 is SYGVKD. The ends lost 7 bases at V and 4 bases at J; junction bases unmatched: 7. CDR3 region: CAIMPSGGADTQYF. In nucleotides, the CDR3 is TGTGCCATCATGCCAAGCGGGGGAGCAGATACGCAGTATTTT.

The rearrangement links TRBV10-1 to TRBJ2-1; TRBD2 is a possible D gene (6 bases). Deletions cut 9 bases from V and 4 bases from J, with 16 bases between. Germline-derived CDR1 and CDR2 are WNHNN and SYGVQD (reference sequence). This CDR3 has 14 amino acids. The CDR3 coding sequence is TGCGCCAGTCCTATAGCGGCCCTATACAATGAGCAGTTCTTC. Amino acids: CASPIAALYNEQFF.

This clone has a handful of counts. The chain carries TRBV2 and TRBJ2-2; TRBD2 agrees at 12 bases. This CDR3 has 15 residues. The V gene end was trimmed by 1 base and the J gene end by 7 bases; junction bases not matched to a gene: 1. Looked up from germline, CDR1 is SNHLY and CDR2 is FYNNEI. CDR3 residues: CASSEGLAGDGELFF. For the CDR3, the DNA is TGTGCCAGCAGTGAAGGACTAGCGGGGGACGGGGAGCTGTTTTTT.

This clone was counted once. The CDR3 DNA reads as TGCGCCAGCAGCTTGGCAGGGGAGGGGACCCAGTACTTC. Its protein product is CASSLAGEGTQYF. The rearrangement uses TRBV5-1 and TRBJ2-5, with D tentatively TRBD2 (7 bases). This CDR3 has 13 amino acids. The germline V gene has CDR1 SGHRS and CDR2 YFSETQ. Trimming pared 0 bases from V and 7 bases from J, leaving 10 bases between.

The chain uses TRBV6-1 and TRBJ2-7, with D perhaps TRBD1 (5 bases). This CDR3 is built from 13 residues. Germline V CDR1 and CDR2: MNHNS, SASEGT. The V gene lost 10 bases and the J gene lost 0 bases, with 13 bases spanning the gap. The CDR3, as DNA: TGTGCCACCTCCCCGACAGACTCCTACGAGCAGTACGTC. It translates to CATSPTDSYEQYV.

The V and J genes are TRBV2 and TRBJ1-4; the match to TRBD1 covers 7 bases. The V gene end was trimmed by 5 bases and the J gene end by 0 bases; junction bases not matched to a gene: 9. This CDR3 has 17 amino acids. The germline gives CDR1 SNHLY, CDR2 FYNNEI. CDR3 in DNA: TGTGCCAGCAGTCCATTGACAGGGAGAACAACTAATGAAAAACTGTTTTTT. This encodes CASSPLTGRTTNEKLFF.

In DNA form, the CDR3 reads TGTGCCAGCAGTGCCGCCTGGGGGGACAGGGAGGGAAACACCATATATTTT. Encoded protein: CASSAAWGDREGNTIYF. This chain joins TRBV25-1 and TRBJ1-3, with 9 bases identical to TRBD1. In germline, CDR1 is MGHDK, CDR2 SYGVNS. V trimming: 4 bases; J trimming: 4 bases; junction bases outside the gene matches: 11. There are 17 residues in the CDR3. The whole variable domain, remainder taken from reference TRBV25-1 and TRBJ1-3, is EADIYQTPRYLVIGTGKKITLECSQTMGHDKMYWYQQDPGMELHLIHYSYGVNSTEKGDLSSESTVSRIRTEHFPLTLESARPSHTSQYLCASSAAWGDREGNTIYFGEGSWLTVV.

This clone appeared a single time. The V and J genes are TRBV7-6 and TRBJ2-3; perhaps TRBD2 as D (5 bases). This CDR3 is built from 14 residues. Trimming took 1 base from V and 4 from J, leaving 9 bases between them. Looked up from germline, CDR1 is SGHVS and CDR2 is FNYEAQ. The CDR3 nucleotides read TGTGCCAGCAGCTTAGAGCCGGGATCAGATACGCAGTATTTT. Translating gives CASSLEPGSDTQYF.

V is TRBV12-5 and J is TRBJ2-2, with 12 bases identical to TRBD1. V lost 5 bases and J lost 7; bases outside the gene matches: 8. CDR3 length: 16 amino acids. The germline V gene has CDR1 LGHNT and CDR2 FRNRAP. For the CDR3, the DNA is TGTGCTAGTGGTCCCGGGGGACAGGGGGCCATCGGGGAGCTGTTTTTT. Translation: CASGPGGQGAIGELFF.

The CDR3 sequence: CATSTTWGVAGGYNEQFF. CDR3 sequence (DNA): TGTGCCACCAGCACTACCTGGGGGGTAGCGGGGGGGTACAATGAGCAGTTCTTC. This chain connects TRBV15 to TRBJ2-1; 11 bases fit TRBD2. The CDR3 is made up of 18 amino acids. Germline lookup yields CDR1 LNHNV and CDR2 YYDKDF (reference sequence). V was pared by 4 bases and J by 4 bases, with 12 bases of the junction left unmatched.

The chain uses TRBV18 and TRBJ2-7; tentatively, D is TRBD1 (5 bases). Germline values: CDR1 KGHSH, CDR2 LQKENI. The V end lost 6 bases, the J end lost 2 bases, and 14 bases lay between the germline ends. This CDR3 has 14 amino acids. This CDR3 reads CASSPNTGTYEQYF. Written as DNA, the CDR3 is TGTGCCAGCTCTCCAAACACAGGTACCTACGAGCAGTACTTC.

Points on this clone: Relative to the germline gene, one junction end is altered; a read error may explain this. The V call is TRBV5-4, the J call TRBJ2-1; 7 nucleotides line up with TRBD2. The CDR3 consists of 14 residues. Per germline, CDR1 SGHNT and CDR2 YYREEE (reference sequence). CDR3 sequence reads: CAGSLRDYGNEQFF. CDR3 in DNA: TGTGCCGGCAGCTTGAGGGACTACGGCAATGAGCAGTTCTTC.